This TCR beta chain was found in a study of blood T cell repertoires in COVID-19. Study information: Samples of COVID-19 (acute and convalescent) were obtained from the United States, Italy and Spain.

This CDR3 is built from 14 residues. Germline-derived CDR1 and CDR2 are SGHDN and FVKESK. J gave up 3 bases and V 4 bases, and 5 bases lay outside the gene matches. The data were produced by immunoSEQ multiplex PCR, yet TCRdb's version contains in-frame clones alone and is incomplete. The data hold under 200,000 clones, with around 84% observed a single time. This clone was seen a single time. The chain uses TRBV14 and TRBJ1-1; the match to TRBD1 covers 7 bases. The clonotype originates from a woman older than 75 with acute or convalescent COVID-19. Sequencing input: peripheral blood. The CDR3 is CASSRDSWYTEAFF. CDR3 bases: TGTGCCAGCAGCCGGGACAGTTGGTACACTGAAGCTTTCTTT.